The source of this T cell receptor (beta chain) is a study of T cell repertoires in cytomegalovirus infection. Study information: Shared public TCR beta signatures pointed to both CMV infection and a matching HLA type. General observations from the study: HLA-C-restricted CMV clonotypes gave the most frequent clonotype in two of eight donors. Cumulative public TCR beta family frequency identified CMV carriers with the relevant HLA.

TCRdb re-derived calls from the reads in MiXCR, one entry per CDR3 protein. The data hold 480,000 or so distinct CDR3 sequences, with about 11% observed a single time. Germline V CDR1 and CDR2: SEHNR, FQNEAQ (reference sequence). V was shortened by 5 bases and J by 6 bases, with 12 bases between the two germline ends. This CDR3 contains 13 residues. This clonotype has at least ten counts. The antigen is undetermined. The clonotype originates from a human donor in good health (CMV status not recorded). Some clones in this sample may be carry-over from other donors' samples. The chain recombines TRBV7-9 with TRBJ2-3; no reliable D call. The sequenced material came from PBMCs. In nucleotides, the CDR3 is TGTGCCAGCAGCCCCGGAGTGCGGGATACGCAGTATTTT. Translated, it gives CASSPGVRDTQYF.